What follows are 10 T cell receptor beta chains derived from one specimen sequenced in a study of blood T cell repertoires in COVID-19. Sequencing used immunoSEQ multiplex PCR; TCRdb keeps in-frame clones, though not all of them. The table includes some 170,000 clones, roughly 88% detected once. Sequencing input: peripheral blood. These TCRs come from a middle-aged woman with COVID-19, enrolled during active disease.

CDR3 DNA: TGTGCCAGCAGTGAAGTCAGGAACCGGGGGAACACTGAAGCTTTCTTT. Its translation is CASSEVRNRGNTEAFF. The chain is built from TRBV6-1 and TRBJ1-1; D gene uncertain. Germline lookup yields CDR1 MNHNS and CDR2 SASEGT. V was clipped by 1 base and J by 1 base, with 13 bases between them. The length of the CDR3 is 16 residues.

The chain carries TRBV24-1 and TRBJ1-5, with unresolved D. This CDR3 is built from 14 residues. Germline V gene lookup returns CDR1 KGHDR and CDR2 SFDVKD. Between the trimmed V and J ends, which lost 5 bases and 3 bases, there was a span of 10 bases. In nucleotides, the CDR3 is TGTGCCACCAGTGGATCAGGTACCAATCAGCCCCAGCATTTT. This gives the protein CATSGSGTNQPQHF.

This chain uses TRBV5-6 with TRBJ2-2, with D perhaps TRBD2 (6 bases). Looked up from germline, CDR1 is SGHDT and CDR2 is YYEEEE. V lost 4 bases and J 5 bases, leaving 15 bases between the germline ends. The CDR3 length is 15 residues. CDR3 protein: CASSPFERVTGELFF. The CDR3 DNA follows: TGTGCCAGCAGCCCGTTCGAGCGGGTGACCGGGGAGCTGTTTTTT.

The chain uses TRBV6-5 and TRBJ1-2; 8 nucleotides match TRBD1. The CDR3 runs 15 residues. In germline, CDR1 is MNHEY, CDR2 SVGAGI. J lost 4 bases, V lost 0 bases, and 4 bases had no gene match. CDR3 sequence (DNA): TGTGCCAGCAGTTACTCGAGGGACAGGTTCTATGGCTACACCTTC. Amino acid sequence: CASSYSRDRFYGYTF.

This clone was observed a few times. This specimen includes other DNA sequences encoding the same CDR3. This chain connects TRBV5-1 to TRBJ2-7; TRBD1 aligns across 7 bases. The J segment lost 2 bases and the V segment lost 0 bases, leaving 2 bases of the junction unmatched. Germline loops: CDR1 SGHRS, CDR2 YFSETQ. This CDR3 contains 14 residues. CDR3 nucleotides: TGCGCCAGCAGCTTGGCCGGACAGGCCTACGAGCAGTACTTC. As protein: CASSLAGQAYEQYF.

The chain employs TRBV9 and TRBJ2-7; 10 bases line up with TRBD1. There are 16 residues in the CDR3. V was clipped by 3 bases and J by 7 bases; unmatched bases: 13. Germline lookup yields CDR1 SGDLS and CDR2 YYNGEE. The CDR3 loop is CASSAGTGTGEDEQYF. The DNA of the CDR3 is TGTGCCAGCAGCGCCGGGACCGGGACAGGGGAGGATGAGCAGTACTTC.

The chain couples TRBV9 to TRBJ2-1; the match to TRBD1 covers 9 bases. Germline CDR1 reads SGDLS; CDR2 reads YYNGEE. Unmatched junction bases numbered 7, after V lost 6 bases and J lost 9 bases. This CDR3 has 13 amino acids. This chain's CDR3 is CASTPQGAGEQFF. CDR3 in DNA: TGTGCCAGCACTCCACAGGGGGCAGGTGAGCAGTTCTTC.

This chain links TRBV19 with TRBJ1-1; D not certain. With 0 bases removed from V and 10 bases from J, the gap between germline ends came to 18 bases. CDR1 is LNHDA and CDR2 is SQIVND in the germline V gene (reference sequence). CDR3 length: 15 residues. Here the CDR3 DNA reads TGTGCCAGTAGTATAGAAATGAGGCCGCCGCTAGTAGCTTTCTTT. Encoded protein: CASSIEMRPPLVAFF. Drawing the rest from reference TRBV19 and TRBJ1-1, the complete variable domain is DGGITQSPKYLFRKEGQNVTLSCEQNLNHDAMYWYRQDPGQGLRLIYYSQIVNDFQKGDIAEGYSVSREKKESFPLTVTSAQKNPTAFYLCASSIEMRPPLVAFFGQGTRLTVV.

In nucleotides, the CDR3 is TGTGCCAGCAGTGAATTGGTTAGCGGGCCCTACGAGCAGTACTTC. Amino acids: CASSELVSGPYEQYF. The chain is built from TRBV6-1 and TRBJ2-7; TRBD2 matches 7 bases. CDR1 is MNHNS and CDR2 is SASEGT in the germline V gene. The V gene end was trimmed by 2 bases and the J gene end by 2 bases; junction bases not matched to a gene: 6. This CDR3 has 15 residues.

CDR3 protein: CASSPDRGKAKNIQYF. The CDR3 DNA reads TGTGCCAGCTCACCAGACCGGGGGAAAGCCAAAAACATTCAGTACTTC. This rearrangement joins TRBV18 to TRBJ2-4; D is perhaps TRBD2 (6 bases). The CDR3 spans 16 residues. Trimming pared 2 bases from V and 0 bases from J, leaving 11 bases between. Germline CDR1 is KGHSH and CDR2 is LQKENI.